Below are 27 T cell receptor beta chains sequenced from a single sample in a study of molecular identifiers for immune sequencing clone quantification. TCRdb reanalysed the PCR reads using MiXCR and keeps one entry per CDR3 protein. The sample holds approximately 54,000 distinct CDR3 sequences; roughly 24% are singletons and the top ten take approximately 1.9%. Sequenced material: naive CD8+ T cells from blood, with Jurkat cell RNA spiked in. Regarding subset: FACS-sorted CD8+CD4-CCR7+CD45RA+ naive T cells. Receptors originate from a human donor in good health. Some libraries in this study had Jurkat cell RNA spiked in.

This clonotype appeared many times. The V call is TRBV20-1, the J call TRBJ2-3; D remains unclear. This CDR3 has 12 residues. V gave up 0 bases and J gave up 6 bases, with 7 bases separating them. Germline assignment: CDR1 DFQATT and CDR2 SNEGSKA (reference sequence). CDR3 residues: CSAREDGDTQYF. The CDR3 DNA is TGCAGTGCTAGAGAGGATGGTGATACGCAGTATTTT.

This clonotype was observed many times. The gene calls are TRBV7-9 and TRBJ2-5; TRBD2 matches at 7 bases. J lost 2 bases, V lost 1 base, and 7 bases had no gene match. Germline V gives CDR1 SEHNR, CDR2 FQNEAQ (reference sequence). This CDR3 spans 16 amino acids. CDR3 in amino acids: CASSLVPSGLQETQYF. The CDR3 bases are TGTGCCAGCAGCTTAGTACCTAGCGGTTTACAAGAGACCCAGTACTTC.

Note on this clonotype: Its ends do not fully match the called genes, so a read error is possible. The CDR3 coding sequence is TGTGCCAGCAGCCAAGTCCCAGGGGCTAAAGAAAAACTGTTTTTT. Residues: CASSQVPGAKEKLFF. V is TRBV14 and J is TRBJ1-4; possibly TRBD1 for D (6 bases). The CDR3 contains 15 residues. From germline, CDR1 is SGHDN and CDR2 FVKESK.

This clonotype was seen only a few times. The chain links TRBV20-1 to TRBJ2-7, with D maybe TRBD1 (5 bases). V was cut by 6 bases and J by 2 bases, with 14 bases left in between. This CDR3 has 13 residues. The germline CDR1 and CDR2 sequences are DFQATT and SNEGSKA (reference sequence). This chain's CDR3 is CSAVSDITYEQYF. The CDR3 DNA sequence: TGCAGTGCGGTTTCGGACATAACCTACGAGCAGTACTTC.

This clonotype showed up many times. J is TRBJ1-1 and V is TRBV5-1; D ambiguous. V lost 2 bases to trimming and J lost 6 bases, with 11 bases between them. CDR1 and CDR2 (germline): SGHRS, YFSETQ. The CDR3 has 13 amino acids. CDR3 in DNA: TGCGCCAGCAGCTTACACGAGGGTCCTGAAGCTTTCTTT. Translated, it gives CASSLHEGPEAFF.

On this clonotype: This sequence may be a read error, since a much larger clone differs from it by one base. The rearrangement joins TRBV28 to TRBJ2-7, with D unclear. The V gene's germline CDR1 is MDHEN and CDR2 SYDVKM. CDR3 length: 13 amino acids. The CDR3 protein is CASSLAGPYEQHF. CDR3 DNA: TGTGCCAGCAGTTTGGCAGGACCCTACGAGCAGCACTTC. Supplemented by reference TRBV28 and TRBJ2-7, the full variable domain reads DVKVTQSSRYLVKRTGEKVFLECVQDMDHENMFWYRQDPGLGLRLIYFSYDVKMKEKGDIPEGYSVSREKKERFSLILESASTNQTSMYLCASSLAGPYEQHFGPGTRLTVT.

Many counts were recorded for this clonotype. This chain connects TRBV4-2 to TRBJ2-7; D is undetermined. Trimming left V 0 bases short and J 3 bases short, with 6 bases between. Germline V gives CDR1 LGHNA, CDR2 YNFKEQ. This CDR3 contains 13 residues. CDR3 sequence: CASSQEKFYEQYF. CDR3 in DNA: TGTGCCAGCAGCCAAGAAAAGTTCTACGAGCAGTACTTC.

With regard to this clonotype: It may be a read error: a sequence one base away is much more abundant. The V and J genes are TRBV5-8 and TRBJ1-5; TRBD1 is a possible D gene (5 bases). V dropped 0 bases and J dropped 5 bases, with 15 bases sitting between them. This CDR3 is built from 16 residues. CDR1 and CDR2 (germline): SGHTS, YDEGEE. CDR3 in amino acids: CASSLGRALGDQPQHF. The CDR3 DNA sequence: TGTGCCAGCAGCTTGGGACGGGCCTTAGGGGATCAGCCCCAGCATTTT.

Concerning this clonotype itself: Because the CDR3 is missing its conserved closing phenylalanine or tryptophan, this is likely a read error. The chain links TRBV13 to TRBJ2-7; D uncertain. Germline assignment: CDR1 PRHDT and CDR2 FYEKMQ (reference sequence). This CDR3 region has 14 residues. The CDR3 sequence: CASSPGRLLYGQYL. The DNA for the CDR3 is TGTGCCAGCAGCCCCGGACGGCTCCTCTACGGGCAGTACCTC.

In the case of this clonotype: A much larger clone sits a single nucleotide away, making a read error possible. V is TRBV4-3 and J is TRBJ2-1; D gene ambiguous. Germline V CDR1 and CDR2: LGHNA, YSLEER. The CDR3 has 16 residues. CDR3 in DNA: TGCGCCAGCAGCCAAGATAGTCTGACCTCCTACAGTGAGCAGTTCTTC. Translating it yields CASSQDSLTSYSEQFF.

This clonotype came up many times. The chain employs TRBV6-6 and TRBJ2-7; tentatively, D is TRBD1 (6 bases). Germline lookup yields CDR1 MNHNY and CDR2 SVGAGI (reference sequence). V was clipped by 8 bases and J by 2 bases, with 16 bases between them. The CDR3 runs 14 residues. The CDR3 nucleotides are TGTGCCAGCTCGCTACAGGGTTCCCCCTACGAGCAGTACTTC. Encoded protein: CASSLQGSPYEQYF.

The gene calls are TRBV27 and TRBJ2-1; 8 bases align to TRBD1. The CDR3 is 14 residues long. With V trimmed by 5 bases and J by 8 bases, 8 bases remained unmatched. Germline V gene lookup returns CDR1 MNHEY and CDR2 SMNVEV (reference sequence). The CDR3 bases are TGTGCCAGCAGTCGGTTTTTGACAGGGGATGAGCAGTTCTTC. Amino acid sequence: CASSRFLTGDEQFF.

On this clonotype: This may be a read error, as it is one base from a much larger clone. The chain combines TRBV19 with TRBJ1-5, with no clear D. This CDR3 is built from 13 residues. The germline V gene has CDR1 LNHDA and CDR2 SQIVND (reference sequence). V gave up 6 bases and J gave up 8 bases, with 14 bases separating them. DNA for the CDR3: TGTGCCAGTAGCCTATCCTATAATGAGCCCCAGCATTTT. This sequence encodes CASSLSYNEPQHF.

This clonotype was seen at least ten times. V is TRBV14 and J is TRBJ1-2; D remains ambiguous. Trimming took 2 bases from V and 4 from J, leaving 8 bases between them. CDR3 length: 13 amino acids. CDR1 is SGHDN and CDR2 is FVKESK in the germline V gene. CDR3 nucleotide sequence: TGTGCCAGCAGCCAAAGTAGATCCTATGGCTACACCTTC. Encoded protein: CASSQSRSYGYTF. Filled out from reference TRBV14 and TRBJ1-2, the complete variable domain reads EAGVTQFPSHSVIEKGQTVTLRCDPISGHDNLYWYRRVMGKEIKFLLHFVKESKQDESGMPNNRFLAERTGGTYSTLKVQPAELEDSGVYFCASSQSRSYGYTFGSGTRLTVV.

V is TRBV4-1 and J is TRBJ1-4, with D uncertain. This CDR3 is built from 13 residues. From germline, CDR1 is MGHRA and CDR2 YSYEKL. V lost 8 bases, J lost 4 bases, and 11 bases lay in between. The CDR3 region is CASRPARNEKLFF. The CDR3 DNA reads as TGCGCCAGCCGCCCAGCGCGTAATGAAAAACTGTTTTTT.

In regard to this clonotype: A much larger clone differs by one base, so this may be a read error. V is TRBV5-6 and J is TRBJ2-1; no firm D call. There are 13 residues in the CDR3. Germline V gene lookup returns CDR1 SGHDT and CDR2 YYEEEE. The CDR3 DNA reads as TGTACCAGCAGCTCATCCCTATACAATGAGCAGTTCTTC. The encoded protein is CTSSSSLYNEQFF.

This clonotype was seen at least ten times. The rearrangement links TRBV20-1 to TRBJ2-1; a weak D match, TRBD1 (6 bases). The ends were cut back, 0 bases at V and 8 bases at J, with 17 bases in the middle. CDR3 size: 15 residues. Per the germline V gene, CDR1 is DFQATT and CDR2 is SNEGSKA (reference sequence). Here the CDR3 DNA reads TGCAGTGCTAGAGATAAACAGGGCGGGCCACATGAGCAGTTCTTC. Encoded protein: CSARDKQGGPHEQFF.

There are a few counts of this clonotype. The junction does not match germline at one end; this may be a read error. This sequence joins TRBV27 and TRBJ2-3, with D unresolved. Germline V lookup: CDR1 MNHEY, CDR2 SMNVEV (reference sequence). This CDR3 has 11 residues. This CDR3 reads CASSFSDTRYF. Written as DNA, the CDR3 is TGTGCCAGCAGTTTTTCAGATACGCGGTATTTT.

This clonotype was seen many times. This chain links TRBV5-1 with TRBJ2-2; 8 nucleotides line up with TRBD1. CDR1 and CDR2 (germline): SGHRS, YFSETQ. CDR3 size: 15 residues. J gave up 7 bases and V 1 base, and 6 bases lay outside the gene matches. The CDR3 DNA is TGCGCCAGCAGCTTGTTCCAGGGGGCTGTCGGGGAGCTGTTTTTT. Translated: CASSLFQGAVGELFF.

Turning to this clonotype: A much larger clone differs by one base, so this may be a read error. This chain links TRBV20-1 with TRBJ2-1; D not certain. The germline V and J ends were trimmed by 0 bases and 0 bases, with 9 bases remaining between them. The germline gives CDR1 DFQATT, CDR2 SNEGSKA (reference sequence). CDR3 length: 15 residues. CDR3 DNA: TGCAGTGCTAGAGATGAGGCTCGCTCCTACAATGAGCAGTTCTTC. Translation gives CSARDEARSYNEQFF.

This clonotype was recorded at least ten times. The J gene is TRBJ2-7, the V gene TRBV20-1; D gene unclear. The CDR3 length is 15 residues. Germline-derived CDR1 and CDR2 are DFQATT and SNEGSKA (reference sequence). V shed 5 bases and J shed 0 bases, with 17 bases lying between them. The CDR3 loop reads CSASHQGRLSYEQYF. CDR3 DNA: TGCAGTGCTTCCCACCAAGGGCGTCTCTCCTACGAGCAGTACTTC.

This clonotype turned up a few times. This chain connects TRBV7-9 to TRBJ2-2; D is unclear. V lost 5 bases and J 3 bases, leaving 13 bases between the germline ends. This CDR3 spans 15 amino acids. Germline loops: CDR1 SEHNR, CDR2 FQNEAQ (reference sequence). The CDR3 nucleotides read TGTGCCAGCAGCCCCCTAGGGCCAGACACCGGGGAGCTGTTTTTT. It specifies CASSPLGPDTGELFF.

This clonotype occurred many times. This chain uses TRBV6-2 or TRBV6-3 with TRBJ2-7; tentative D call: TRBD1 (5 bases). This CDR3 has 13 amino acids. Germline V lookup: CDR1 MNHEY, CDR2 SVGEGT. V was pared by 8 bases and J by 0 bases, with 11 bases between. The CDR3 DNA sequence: TGTGCCAGCGTGTCCGACAGCTCCTACGAGCAGTACTTC. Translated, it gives CASVSDSSYEQYF.

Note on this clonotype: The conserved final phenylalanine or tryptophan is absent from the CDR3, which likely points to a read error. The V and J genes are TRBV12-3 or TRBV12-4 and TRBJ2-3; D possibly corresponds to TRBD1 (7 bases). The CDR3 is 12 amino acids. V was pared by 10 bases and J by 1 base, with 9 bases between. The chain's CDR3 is CATRGGTDTQYL. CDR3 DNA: TGTGCCACCAGGGGGGGCACAGATACGCAGTATCTT.

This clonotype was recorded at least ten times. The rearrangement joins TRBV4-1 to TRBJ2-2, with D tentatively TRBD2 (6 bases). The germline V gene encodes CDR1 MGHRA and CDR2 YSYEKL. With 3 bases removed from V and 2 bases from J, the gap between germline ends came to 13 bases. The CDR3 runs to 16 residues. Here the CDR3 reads CASSQEGSLNTGELFF. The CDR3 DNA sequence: TGCGCCAGCAGCCAGGAGGGAAGCTTAAACACCGGGGAGCTGTTTTTT.

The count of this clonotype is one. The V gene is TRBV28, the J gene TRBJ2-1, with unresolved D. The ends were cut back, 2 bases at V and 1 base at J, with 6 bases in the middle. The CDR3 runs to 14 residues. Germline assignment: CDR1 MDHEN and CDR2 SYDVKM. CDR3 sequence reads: CASSLGWSYNEQFF. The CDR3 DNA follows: TGTGCCAGCAGTTTAGGTTGGTCCTACAATGAGCAGTTCTTC.

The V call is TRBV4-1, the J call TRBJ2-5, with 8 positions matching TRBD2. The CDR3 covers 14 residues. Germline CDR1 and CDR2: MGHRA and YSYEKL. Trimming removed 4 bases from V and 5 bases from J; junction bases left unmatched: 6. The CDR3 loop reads CASSPRGGQETQYF. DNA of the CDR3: TGCGCCAGCAGCCCTCGGGGGGGCCAGGAGACCCAGTACTTC.